This is a list of T cell receptor beta chains from one sample in a study of cytomegalovirus exposure and HLA in healthy donors. Assay used: immunoSEQ multiplex PCR; TCRdb lists only in-frame clones, some missing. The sample has fewer than 75,000 clones; 75% are singletons. Sequenced: PBMCs. The receptors originated from a man between 65 and 85 years old in good health and CMV-seronegative. CDR3s include the opening cysteine and the closing phenylalanine or tryptophan. D genes are given only for firm matches. The size entry is marked missing in some rows and otherwise reads once, few, many or a size class.

d_gene,abundance,v_gene,j_gene,len,CDR3aa,CDR3nt
.,.,TRBV7-9,TRBJ2-2,14,CASSLMLGGGELFF,TGTGCCAGCAGCTTAATGCTGGGAGGCGGGGAGCTGTTTTTT
.,.,TRBV18,TRBJ1-1,12,CASSVRASEAFF,TGTGCCAGCTCAGTGCGGGCCTCTGAAGCTTTCTTT
TRBD1,.,TRBV6-1,TRBJ1-3,17,CASSEYGTGIGGNTIYF,TGTGCCAGCAGTGAATACGGGACAGGGATCGGCGGAAACACCATATATTTT
.,.,TRBV4-1,TRBJ2-5,13,CASSQWKGETQYF,TGCGCCAGCAGCCAATGGAAGGGGGAGACCCAGTACTTC
TRBD1,.,TRBV18,TRBJ1-5,15,CASSPREGASQPQHF,TGTGCCAGCTCGCCTCGAGAGGGGGCTTCTCAGCCCCAGCATTTT
TRBD1,.,TRBV29-1,TRBJ2-1,14,CSAADRLINNEQFF,TGCAGCGCCGCGGACAGGCTGATCAACAATGAGCAGTTCTTC
.,few,TRBV10-1,TRBJ1-5,13,CASSAARGQPQHF,TGCGCCAGCAGTGCGGCCAGGGGTCAGCCCCAGCATTTT
.,few,TRBV30,TRBJ1-1,15,CAWTRTALPSTEAFF,TGTGCCTGGACCAGGACAGCCTTGCCTTCCACTGAAGCTTTCTTT
TRBD1,.,TRBV19,TRBJ2-7,14,CASSSGQGAYEQYF,TGTGCCAGTAGTTCCGGACAGGGGGCCTACGAGCAGTACTTC
.,.,TRBV7-9,TRBJ1-2,11,CASRADYGYTF,TGTGCCAGCAGGGCTGATTATGGCTACACCTTC
.,medium-sized,TRBV5-6,TRBJ1-1,13,CASSLGAKKVAFF,TGTGCCAGCAGCTTGGGGGCAAAGAAGGTGGCTTTCTTT
.,.,TRBV20-1,TRBJ2-5,11,CSADSLETQYF,TGCAGTGCTGACTCTCTGGAGACCCAGTACTTC
.,.,TRBV5-4,TRBJ1-5,16,CASSWTLVVGAWPQHF,TGTGCCAGCAGCTGGACACTAGTGGTGGGGGCGTGGCCCCAGCATTTT
TRBD1,.,TRBV30,TRBJ2-2,13,CAWDRGQGGELFF,TGTGCCTGGGACAGGGGGCAGGGTGGGGAGCTGTTTTTT
TRBD1,.,TRBV5-1,TRBJ2-3,15,CASSPSGQTTDTQYF,TGCGCCAGCAGCCCCTCGGGACAGACCACAGATACGCAGTATTTT
.,.,TRBV4-3,TRBJ2-1,18,CASSQDRTGASSYNEQFF,TGCGCCAGCAGCCAAGATCGCACCGGCGCTAGCTCCTACAATGAGCAGTTCTTC
.,.,TRBV29-1,TRBJ1-1,14,CSVHRQDQGTEAFF,TGCAGCGTCCATCGACAGGACCAGGGAACTGAAGCTTTCTTT
TRBD1,few,TRBV5-8,TRBJ1-1,15,CASSLRTGRNTEAFF,TGTGCCAGCAGCTTGAGGACAGGGAGGAACACTGAAGCTTTCTTT
.,.,TRBV7-9,TRBJ1-1,15,CASSRGGAKVAEAFF,TGTGCCAGCAGCCGGGGGGGGGCGAAGGTGGCTGAAGCTTTCTTT
.,.,TRBV5-4,TRBJ2-1,11,CASISYNEQFF,TGTGCCAGCATCTCTTACAATGAGCAGTTCTTC
TRBD1,.,TRBV18,TRBJ1-4,14,CASSPGTGGAKLFF,TGTGCCAGCTCACCCGGGACAGGGGGAGCAAAACTGTTTTTT
TRBD2,.,TRBV5-1,TRBJ2-5,15,CASSLDLAGSETQYF,TGCGCCAGCAGCTTGGACCTAGCGGGATCTGAGACCCAGTACTTC
TRBD2,many,TRBV6-5,TRBJ2-2,15,CASSSSGTNTGELFF,TGTGCCAGCAGTTCAAGCGGGACGAACACCGGGGAGCTGTTTTTT
TRBD1,few,TRBV5-8,TRBJ1-1,16,CASSGYRGLEDTEAFF,TGTGCCAGCAGCGGATACAGGGGGTTAGAGGACACTGAAGCTTTCTTT
TRBD1,.,TRBV2,TRBJ2-7,11,CASRRTGGEYF,TGTGCCAGCAGGAGGACAGGGGGGGAGTACTTC
.,.,TRBV29-1,TRBJ2-1,15,CSVDARASSYNEQFF,TGCAGCGTTGACGCGAGGGCCAGCTCCTACAACGAGCAGTTCTTC
TRBD1,.,TRBV5-4,TRBJ2-7,13,CASSPGQPYEQYF,TGTGCCAGCAGCCCGGGACAGCCCTACGAGCAGTACTTC
.,.,TRBV6-5,TRBJ2-1,13,CASSQQGTSEQFF,TGTGCCAGCAGCCAACAGGGTACGAGTGAGCAGTTCTTC
TRBD1,.,TRBV30,TRBJ2-2,18,CAWSGDRGAPIRAGELFF,TGTGCCTGGAGTGGGGACAGGGGTGCCCCGATTCGCGCCGGGGAGCTGTTTTTT
TRBD1,.,TRBV7-2,TRBJ2-3,16,CASSFSPGTGGNTQYF,TGTGCCAGCAGCTTCTCTCCCGGGACAGGGGGAAATACGCAGTATTTT
TRBD2,.,TRBV11-2,TRBJ2-7,14,CASSILADSYEQYF,TGTGCCAGCAGCATCCTAGCGGACTCCTACGAGCAGTACTTC
.,.,TRBV18,TRBJ1-2,13,CASSPEGSYGYTF,TGTGCCAGCTCACCGGAGGGGTCCTATGGCTACACCTTC
.,.,TRBV19,TRBJ1-1,15,CASSIGAGTNTEAFF,TGTGCCAGTAGTATAGGGGCAGGTACGAACACTGAAGCTTTCTTT
.,.,TRBV11-2,TRBJ1-1,13,CASSFNRNTEAFF,TGTGCCAGCAGCTTTAACAGAAACACTGAAGCTTTCTTT
TRBD1,.,TRBV5-1,TRBJ2-5,14,CASSLGQTQETQYF,TGCGCCAGCAGCCTGGGACAGACTCAAGAGACCCAGTACTTC
TRBD2,.,TRBV2,TRBJ2-3,16,CASSRRTSGSTDTQYF,TGTGCCAGCAGCCGACGGACTAGCGGAAGCACAGATACGCAGTATTTT
.,.,TRBV30,TRBJ1-5,14,CAWSQGNGNQPQHF,TGTGCCTGGAGTCAGGGTAATGGCAATCAGCCCCAGCATTTT
TRBD1,.,TRBV18,TRBJ1-2,14,CASSPWGQGRGYTF,TGTGCCAGCTCACCATGGGGACAGGGACGTGGCTACACCTTC
.,.,TRBV5-1,TRBJ1-2,16,CASSSPGAGKVGGYTF,TGCGCCAGCAGCTCTCCAGGGGCGGGTAAAGTAGGAGGCTACACCTTC
.,.,TRBV7-9,TRBJ2-7,14,CASNTGTVPYEQYF,TGTGCCAGCAACACCGGGACTGTCCCCTACGAGCAGTACTTC
.,.,TRBV29-1,TRBJ2-5,16,CSLQGFREPHQETQYF,TGCAGCCTACAGGGTTTTAGGGAGCCTCACCAAGAGACCCAGTACTTC
TRBD1,.,TRBV30,TRBJ2-1,15,CAWGPGQRTYNEQFF,TGTGCCTGGGGGCCGGGACAGCGGACCTACAATGAGCAGTTCTTC
.,.,TRBV19,TRBJ2-2,14,CASSIGVGTGELFF,TGTGCCAGTAGTATCGGAGTGGGCACCGGGGAGCTGTTTTTT
.,few,TRBV19,TRBJ1-1,15,CATNRIEAPNTEAFF,TGTGCCACTAACCGCATAGAAGCCCCGAACACTGAAGCTTTCTTT
.,.,TRBV11-2,TRBJ2-1,16,CASSIQLRDFQNEQFF,TGTGCCAGCAGCATCCAACTCCGGGACTTTCAAAATGAGCAGTTCTTC
TRBD1,.,TRBV7-2,TRBJ1-1,15,CASSQGTGPFLEAFF,TGTGCCAGCAGCCAAGGGACAGGCCCGTTCCTAGAAGCTTTCTTT
TRBD2,.,TRBV18,TRBJ2-1,18,CASSPYGLAASSYNEQFF,TGTGCCAGCTCACCTTACGGACTAGCGGCGAGCTCCTACAATGAGCAGTTCTTC
.,.,TRBV28,TRBJ1-3,15,CASYGPYLSGNTIYF,TGTGCCAGCTATGGGCCATACCTCTCTGGAAACACCATATATTTT
.,.,TRBV5-1,TRBJ2-5,16,CASSLYRTDPQETQYF,TGCGCCAGCAGCTTGTACCGAACAGACCCTCAAGAGACCCAGTACTTC
.,.,TRBV11-2,TRBJ1-1,16,CASSHRAPGGNTEAFF,TGTGCCAGCAGCCATAGAGCGCCCGGGGGGAACACTGAAGCTTTCTTT
.,.,TRBV10-2,TRBJ2-7,12,CASGSGLAEQYF,TGCGCCAGCGGGTCAGGGCTGGCCGAGCAGTACTTC
.,.,TRBV11-2,TRBJ1-6,15,CASSFEATGGSPLHF,TGTGCCAGCAGCTTCGAGGCTACGGGTGGTTCACCCCTCCACTTT